These 21 T cell receptor beta chains were all obtained from the same sample, sequenced in a study of T cell repertoires in cytomegalovirus infection (dated by TCRdb to between 2019 and 2020). The sequencer was an Illumina HiSeq 1500. TCRdb applied fastp at Q25 and MiXCR to the public reads, then kept only in-frame beta chains. Every entry covers one CDR3 protein and lists the most common genes and DNA from its rows. The sample table records around 140,000 distinct CDR3 sequences; about 6% of these occur just once. The top ten clones comprise over 15% of the sample. Sequenced input: PBMCs. The receptors derive from a human donor in good health (CMV status not recorded). Some clones in this sample may be carry-over from other donors' samples.

This clonotype has a count of ten or more. The V call is TRBV12-3 or TRBV12-4, the J call TRBJ1-5; TRBD1 might be the D (5 bases). There are 15 residues in the CDR3. V dropped 5 bases and J dropped 9 bases, with 20 bases sitting between them. The chain's CDR3 is CASSEELTVGGPQHF. Written as DNA, the CDR3 is TGTGCCAGCAGTGAGGAGCTTACCGTGGGGGGGCCCCAGCATTTT.

This clonotype was found many times. The J gene is TRBJ2-3, the V gene TRBV24-1; 13 nucleotides align to TRBD2. The germline CDR1 and CDR2 sequences are KGHDR and SFDVKD. This CDR3 contains 19 residues. Germline trimming cut 5 bases from V and 7 bases from J; bases unmatched to any gene: 17. The CDR3: CATSGKPGLAGLRSHTQYF. The CDR3 coding sequence is TGTGCCACCAGTGGCAAGCCGGGACTAGCGGGACTGCGATCTCATACGCAGTATTTT.

This clonotype was detected many times. The chain is built from TRBV6-2 or TRBV6-3 and TRBJ1-6, with 10 bases aligning to TRBD1. Per the germline V gene, CDR1 is MNHEY and CDR2 is SVGEGT. The CDR3 is made up of 14 amino acids. V lost 7 bases and J lost 9; bases outside the gene matches: 6. CDR3 region: CASTLDRGSSPLHF. As DNA, the CDR3 is TGTGCCAGCACCCTGGACAGGGGGTCTTCACCCCTCCACTTT.

This clonotype was seen many times. CDR3 in DNA: TGTGCCAGCAGCTGGGGGGGGAGCACAGATACGCAGTATTTT. It yields the protein CASSWGGSTDTQYF. This chain links TRBV7-2 with TRBJ2-3; 7 bases map to TRBD2. CDR3 length equals 14 residues. J gave up 0 bases and V 4 bases, and 1 base lay outside the gene matches. Germline CDR1 reads SGHTA; CDR2 reads FQGNSA. Looking up the rest from reference TRBV7-2 and TRBJ2-3 gives the full variable domain: GAGVSQSPSNKVTEKGKDVELRCDPISGHTALYWYRQSLGQGLEFLIYFQGNSAPDKSGLPSDRFSAERTGGSVSTLTIQRTQQEDSAVYLCASSWGGSTDTQYFGPGTRLTVL.

This clonotype appeared a few times. The chain recombines TRBV29-1 with TRBJ1-1, with D uncertain. Deletions cut 2 bases from V and 1 base from J, with 8 bases between. CDR1 SQVTM and CDR2 ANQGSEA come from the germline V gene. The CDR3 length is 13 residues. The CDR3 sequence: CSVEIRENTEAFF. In nucleotides, the CDR3 is TGCAGCGTTGAAATTAGGGAGAACACTGAAGCTTTCTTT.

This clonotype was counted between two and nine times. This rearrangement joins TRBV29-1 to TRBJ2-5; 7 nucleotides align to TRBD1. The CDR3 covers 13 residues. Germline V gives CDR1 SQVTM, CDR2 ANQGSEA. Trimming removed 5 bases from V and 2 bases from J; junction bases left unmatched: 5. CDR3 nucleotide sequence: TGCAGCGTTCTTGGGGGACAGCAAGAGACCCAGTACTTC. Its translation: CSVLGGQQETQYF.

This clonotype occurred many times. The CDR3 nucleotides are TGTGCCAGCAGCTTAACGTCAGGCAAATACAATGAGCAGTTCTTC. Amino acid sequence: CASSLTSGKYNEQFF. The V gene is TRBV7-3, the J gene TRBJ2-1; no clear D. CDR1 is SGHTA, CDR2 FQGTGA, per germline. This CDR3 is built from 15 residues. The V end lost 0 bases, the J end lost 4 bases, and 10 bases lay between the germline ends.

The DNA for the CDR3 is TGCAGTGCCTGCGGACAGGGGGCAAACGAGCAGTACTTC. Amino acid sequence: CSACGQGANEQYF. The chain is built from TRBV20-1 and TRBJ2-7, with 11 bases identical to TRBD1. Germline trimming cut 6 bases from V and 5 bases from J; bases unmatched to any gene: 6. The CDR3 is made up of 13 amino acids. CDR1 and CDR2 (germline): DFQATT, SNEGSKA (reference sequence).

This clonotype has ten or more counts. The chain uses TRBV7-8 and TRBJ2-3; 7 bases map to TRBD1. Losses at the gene ends were 5 bases for V and 2 bases for J; bases not matched to a gene: 10. Per the germline V gene, CDR1 is SGHVS and CDR2 is FQNEAQ. This CDR3 comprises 16 residues. Here the CDR3 DNA reads TGTGCCAGCAGCCCAGGGACAGCCCCAAACACAGATACGCAGTATTTT. Translating it yields CASSPGTAPNTDTQYF.

This clonotype was found many times. The chain is built from TRBV7-2 and TRBJ2-2; the D is unclear. CDR1 is SGHTA and CDR2 is FQGNSA in the germline V gene. The CDR3 totals 15 residues. The V gene lost 2 bases and the J gene lost 5 bases, with 12 bases spanning the gap. As DNA, the CDR3 is TGTGCCAGCAGCTTAAGTTTCCCGCCGACCGGGGAGCTGTTTTTT. This translates into CASSLSFPPTGELFF.

This clonotype has just a few counts. The chain uses TRBV12-3 or TRBV12-4 and TRBJ2-1, with D maybe TRBD1 (6 bases). CDR3 length equals 14 residues. The V gene lost 7 bases and the J gene lost 4 bases, with 14 bases spanning the gap. DNA for the CDR3: TGTGCCAGCACCTTCGGACAGAGATACAATGAGCAGTTCTTC. It yields the protein CASTFGQRYNEQFF.

At least ten counts were recorded for this clonotype. CDR3 nucleotides: TGTGCCAGCAGCCACCTAGCGGGGGGAGGCGGGGAGACCCAGTACTTC. It yields the protein CASSHLAGGGGETQYF. This chain links TRBV7-2 with TRBJ2-5; 11 bases map to TRBD2. CDR3 size: 16 residues. V lost 5 bases to trimming and J lost 5 bases; unmatched junction nucleotides: 10. The germline V gene has CDR1 SGHTA and CDR2 FQGNSA.

This clonotype was recorded many times. The chain links TRBV2 to TRBJ1-4; TRBD1 matches at 12 bases. J lost 3 bases, V lost 5 bases, and 10 bases had no gene match. Germline V gene sequence: CDR1 SNHLY, CDR2 FYNNEI. This CDR3 has 18 amino acids. The CDR3 DNA reads as TGTGCCAGCAGTCCGGGACAGGGGGCGATGCTACCTAATGAAAAACTGTTTTTT. It is translated as CASSPGQGAMLPNEKLFF.

This clonotype appeared many times. The chain carries TRBV7-2 and TRBJ2-2; 8 nucleotides align to TRBD2. Trimming at V came to 5 bases and at J to 6 bases, leaving 20 bases not matched to a gene. The CDR3 totals 19 residues. Germline CDR1 SGHTA, CDR2 FQGNSA. DNA of the CDR3: TGTGCCAGCAGCCCACCCGGGGGGGGGCTCGGAGGTTTGGCCGGGGAGCTGTTTTTT. Amino acid sequence: CASSPPGGGLGGLAGELFF.

The chain joins TRBV11-3 to TRBJ2-1; D perhaps matches TRBD1 (6 bases). Germline CDR1 is SGHNT and CDR2 is YENEEA. The CDR3 length is 15 residues. Trimming took off 5 bases at V and 7 bases at J, with 18 bases between the two ends. CDR3 protein: CASSPYPGQANEQFF. CDR3 sequence (DNA): TGTGCCAGCAGCCCGTATCCGGGACAAGCAAATGAGCAGTTCTTC. The full variable domain, completed using reference TRBV11-3 and TRBJ2-1, is EAGVVQSPRYKIIEKKQPVAFWCNPISGHNTLYWYLQNLGQGPELLIRYENEEAVDDSQLPKDRFSAERLKGVDSTLKIQPAELGDSAVYLCASSPYPGQANEQFFGPGTRLTVL.

The V call is TRBV5-1, the J call TRBJ2-3; D possibly corresponds to TRBD2 (6 bases). Trimming stripped 2 bases from V and 0 bases from J, with 10 bases between. The CDR3 extends over 15 amino acids. Germline V gene lookup returns CDR1 SGHRS and CDR2 YFSETQ. Here the CDR3 DNA reads TGCGCCAGCAGCTTTGACGGGAGCAGCACAGATACGCAGTATTTT. Translating it yields CASSFDGSSTDTQYF.

At least ten counts were recorded for this clonotype. The gene calls are TRBV6-6 and TRBJ2-1, with D unresolved. Trimming left V 0 bases short and J 4 bases short, with 4 bases between. Germline CDR1 reads MNHNY; CDR2 reads SVGAGI (reference sequence). The CDR3 contains 13 residues. This CDR3 is CASSYSEYNEQFF. The CDR3, as DNA: TGTGCCAGCAGTTACTCTGAATACAATGAGCAGTTCTTC.

This clonotype was seen only a few times. This chain connects TRBV6-5 to TRBJ1-5; D uncertain. The germline V gene encodes CDR1 MNHEY and CDR2 SVGAGI. CDR3 length equals 15 residues. The ends were cut back, 6 bases at V and 1 base at J, with 13 bases in the middle. CDR3 DNA: TGTGCCAGCAGCCCCGCCGCGGGAAGCAATCAGCCCCAGCATTTT. Translation gives CASSPAAGSNQPQHF.

This clonotype was counted at least ten times. The chain recombines TRBV7-8 with TRBJ2-5; 9 bases map to TRBD2. With V trimmed by 0 bases and J by 1 base, 6 bases remained unmatched. The germline gives CDR1 SGHVS, CDR2 FQNEAQ. The length of the CDR3 is 17 residues. This CDR3 reads CASSLALGAGGQETQYF. Here the CDR3 DNA reads TGTGCCAGCAGCTTAGCGCTCGGAGCGGGGGGCCAAGAGACCCAGTACTTC.

This clonotype was observed many times. The chain employs TRBV7-2 and TRBJ2-3; D gene ambiguous. The CDR3 length is 15 residues. V was clipped by 3 bases and J by 0 bases, with 10 bases between them. Germline-derived CDR1 and CDR2 are SGHTA and FQGNSA. The CDR3 DNA is TGTGCCAGCAGCTTTTGGGGAACTAGCACAGATACGCAGTATTTT. Protein product: CASSFWGTSTDTQYF. Full variable domain (remainder filled in from reference TRBV7-2 and TRBJ2-3): GAGVSQSPSNKVTEKGKDVELRCDPISGHTALYWYRQSLGQGLEFLIYFQGNSAPDKSGLPSDRFSAERTGGSVSTLTIQRTQQEDSAVYLCASSFWGTSTDTQYFGPGTRLTVL.

This clonotype was observed at least ten times. CDR3 in amino acids: CASSGPVVMETQYF. Here the CDR3 DNA reads TGTGCCAGCAGTGGGCCAGTAGTAATGGAGACCCAGTACTTC. The rearrangement links TRBV6-1 to TRBJ2-5, with D unclear. Trimming shortened V by 4 bases and J by 5 bases, and 14 bases separated the two germline ends. The CDR3 spans 14 residues. CDR1 is MNHNS, CDR2 SASEGT, per germline.